Listed here are 23 T cell receptor beta chains from one sample, sequenced in a study of cytomegalovirus exposure and HLA in healthy donors. Repertoires were generated with immunoSEQ multiplex PCR, while TCRdb's copy carries only in-frame clones and drops some. The data contain about 120,000 clones, 90% to 96% of them singletons. Sequencing was performed on PBMCs. The receptor set was obtained from a man younger than 35 in good health and CMV-seronegative.

In its sample, this clone was seen once. This rearrangement joins TRBV28 to TRBJ1-5; D may be TRBD1 (6 bases). Germline V lookup: CDR1 MDHEN, CDR2 SYDVKM. The ends were cut back, 9 bases at V and 2 bases at J, with 20 bases in the middle. This CDR3 contains 16 residues. The CDR3 nucleotides are TGTGCCAGTTTTGCCTTACAGGGCCGGGGCAATCAGCCCCAGCATTTT. Translated: CASFALQGRGNQPQHF.

This clone was recorded only once. CDR3 region: CASSLGQSLNEQFF. In nucleotides, the CDR3 is TGCGCCAGCAGCTTGGGACAGAGCCTCAATGAGCAGTTCTTC. The genes are TRBV5-1 and TRBJ2-1; D is possibly TRBD1 (5 bases). The V gene lost 0 bases and the J gene lost 6 bases, with 10 bases spanning the gap. Germline CDR1 and CDR2: SGHRS and YFSETQ. CDR3 length: 14 amino acids.

The rearrangement links TRBV1 to TRBJ2-7; whether TRBD2, the table's D call, matches the DNA was not checked. TRBV1 represents a pseudogene. The CDR3 runs 19 residues. CDR3 in DNA: TGCACCAGCAGCCAAGCCCTGGAAGGGGAGGTGTTTCGTTCCTACGAGCAGTACTTC. Translation: CTSSQALEGEVFRSYEQYF.

The chain uses TRBV28 and TRBJ2-5, with a tentative D call TRBD2 (6 bases). Trimming stripped 6 bases from V and 2 bases from J, with 16 bases between. Germline CDR1 is MDHEN and CDR2 is SYDVKM. CDR3 length: 15 amino acids. DNA for the CDR3: TGTGCCAGCAGCGCACCTAAGGGACTTCAAGAGACCCAGTACTTC. Translating it yields CASSAPKGLQETQYF.

This chain joins TRBV11-3 and TRBJ2-7, with TRBD2 matching over 9 bases. CDR1 is SGHNT, CDR2 YENEEA, per germline. This CDR3 region has 16 residues. The trim removed 7 bases at V and 0 bases at J, leaving 10 bases unmatched. CDR3 loop: CASTPGASGASYEQYF. CDR3 sequence (DNA): TGTGCCAGCACCCCCGGGGCTAGCGGGGCCTCCTACGAGCAGTACTTC.

The rearrangement joins TRBV29-1 to TRBJ1-2; a possible D gene is TRBD1 (5 bases). This CDR3 contains 15 residues. Per germline, CDR1 SQVTM and CDR2 ANQGSEA. V was clipped by 1 base and J by 1 base, with 13 bases between them. The CDR3 DNA follows: TGCAGCGTTGAAGTCCCGTGGGGGGATAACTATGGCTACACCTTC. Protein sequence: CSVEVPWGDNYGYTF.

V gene TRBV5-4 combines with J gene TRBJ2-1; TRBD2 agrees at 8 bases. CDR1 is SGHNT, CDR2 YYREEE, per germline (reference sequence). V shed 3 bases, J shed 6 bases, and the junction held 11 bases outside the gene matches. The CDR3 is 16 residues long. CDR3 in amino acids: CASSSPSGSRINEQFF. The CDR3 DNA is TGTGCCAGCAGCTCCCCAAGCGGGAGTAGGATCAATGAGCAGTTCTTC.

The chain employs TRBV19 and TRBJ1-2; D unclear. The V and J ends lost 10 bases and 9 bases respectively, with 12 bases between them. CDR1 is LNHDA, CDR2 SQIVND, per germline (reference sequence). This CDR3 is built from 10 residues. The CDR3 sequence: CATLAASYTF. Written as DNA, the CDR3 is TGTGCCACCCTAGCGGCAAGCTACACCTTC. Complete variable domain (other parts from reference TRBV19 and TRBJ1-2): DGGITQSPKYLFRKEGQNVTLSCEQNLNHDAMYWYRQDPGQGLRLIYYSQIVNDFQKGDIAEGYSVSREKKESFPLTVTSAQKNPTAFYLCATLAASYTFGSGTRLTVV.

The V gene is TRBV27, the J gene TRBJ2-1, with no clear D. CDR3 length: 12 residues. Trimming left V 6 bases short and J 7 bases short, with 10 bases between. CDR1 MNHEY and CDR2 SMNVEV come from the germline V gene (reference sequence). CDR3 sequence: CASSPPGNEQFF. CDR3 nucleotides: TGTGCCAGCAGCCCCCCGGGTAATGAGCAGTTCTTC.

J is TRBJ2-1 and V is TRBV6-5; D may be TRBD2 (6 bases). The V gene's germline CDR1 is MNHEY and CDR2 SVGAGI. The CDR3 has 13 residues. V lost 5 bases and J lost 11, with 16 bases in between. The CDR3 is CASSQGLFGKQFF. DNA for the CDR3: TGTGCCAGCAGTCAGGGACTTTTCGGCAAGCAGTTCTTC.

J is TRBJ1-1 and V is TRBV30; 7 bases are shared with TRBD1. The CDR3 consists of 15 residues. Per germline, CDR1 GTSNPN and CDR2 SVGIG (reference sequence). The V gene end was trimmed by 5 bases and the J gene end by 1 base; junction bases not matched to a gene: 10. CDR3 DNA sequence: TGTGCCTGGGCTTTCCGGGACAGAGGGAACACTGAAGCTTTCTTT. Its protein product is CAWAFRDRGNTEAFF.

This chain links TRBV7-9 with TRBJ1-2; unclear D gene. Between the trimmed V and J ends, which lost 0 bases and 0 bases, there was a span of 8 bases. This CDR3 spans 15 amino acids. Germline values: CDR1 SEHNR, CDR2 FQNEAQ (reference sequence). The CDR3 DNA is TGTGCCAGCAGCTTAGCGCTGGAGTCTAACTATGGCTACACCTTC. As protein: CASSLALESNYGYTF.

CDR3 in DNA: TGTGCCACCAGCAGAGATAAAGCGGGGAGGGGAGATACGCAGTATTTT. Encoded protein: CATSRDKAGRGDTQYF. The rearrangement links TRBV15 to TRBJ2-3; 7 nucleotides agree with TRBD2. The CDR3 runs 16 residues. Per germline, CDR1 LNHNV and CDR2 YYDKDF (reference sequence). J was trimmed by 5 bases and V by 0 bases; bases with no gene match: 8.

The rearrangement links TRBV13 to TRBJ1-1; the match to TRBD1 covers 7 bases. Trimming removed 4 bases from V and 1 base from J; junction bases left unmatched: 3. The CDR3 length is 14 residues. The germline V gene has CDR1 PRHDT and CDR2 FYEKMQ (reference sequence). The CDR3 DNA reads as TGTGCCAGCAGCTCCCGACAGGGGAACACTGAAGCTTTCTTT. It codes for CASSSRQGNTEAFF.

The J gene is TRBJ2-2, the V gene TRBV9; 7 bases line up with TRBD2. V shed 2 bases and J 3 bases; nucleotides not matched to a gene: 1. Germline CDR1 SGDLS, CDR2 YYNGEE. The CDR3 runs 14 residues. The CDR3 region is CASSVGGYTGELFF. CDR3 DNA sequence: TGTGCCAGCAGCGTCGGGGGGTACACCGGGGAGCTGTTTTTT.

This chain links TRBV28 with TRBJ1-2, with a weak D call TRBD1 (6 bases). There are 13 residues in the CDR3. Trimming stripped 11 bases from V and 8 bases from J, with 21 bases between. Germline assignment: CDR1 MDHEN and CDR2 SYDVKM. The CDR3 reads CAGVGLQGNGYTF. In DNA form, the CDR3 reads TGTGCCGGAGTAGGGTTACAGGGAAACGGCTACACCTTC.

V usage is TRBV7-2 and J usage is TRBJ2-7; D call uncertain. Trimming pared 0 bases from V and 12 bases from J, leaving 15 bases between. This CDR3 has 13 residues. Germline lookup yields CDR1 SGHTA and CDR2 FQGNSA. The chain's CDR3 is CASSLATASQWYF. In DNA form, the CDR3 reads TGTGCCAGCAGCTTAGCCACAGCATCCCAATGGTACTTC.

V usage is TRBV11-2 and J usage is TRBJ2-7, with D possibly being TRBD1 (5 bases). The CDR3 consists of 13 residues. Trimming took 4 bases from V and 0 from J, leaving 7 bases between them. Germline CDR1 reads SGHAT; CDR2 reads FQNNGV. Written as DNA, the CDR3 is TGTGCCAGCAGCTGGACATACTCCTACGAGCAGTACTTC. It is translated as CASSWTYSYEQYF.

The chain employs TRBV5-4 and TRBJ1-1, with a weak D call TRBD1 (5 bases). Germline values: CDR1 SGHNT, CDR2 YYREEE (reference sequence). V was pared by 3 bases and J by 9 bases, with 9 bases between. The CDR3 has 11 amino acids. The CDR3 spells CASSSGTKAFF. The CDR3 DNA is TGTGCCAGCAGCTCAGGGACTAAAGCTTTCTTT.

The V and J genes are TRBV5-1 and TRBJ1-1; no clear D gene. The CDR3 has 14 amino acids. Germline V lookup: CDR1 SGHRS, CDR2 YFSETQ. V lost 0 bases, J lost 4 bases, and 10 bases lay in between. CDR3 in DNA: TGCGCCAGCAGCTTGGGAGGCGGCAGCACTGAAGCTTTCTTT. Residues: CASSLGGGSTEAFF. Full variable domain (outside the CDR3, taken from reference TRBV5-1 and TRBJ1-1): KAGVTQTPRYLIKTRGQQVTLSCSPISGHRSVSWYQQTPGQGLQFLFEYFSETQRNKGNFPGRFSGRQFSNSRSEMNVSTLELGDSALYLCASSLGGGSTEAFFGQGTRLTVV.

Only one count was recorded for this clone. This chain links TRBV28 with TRBJ2-7; 7 bases agree with TRBD2. V was clipped by 2 bases and J by 4 bases; unmatched bases: 8. Germline V gene lookup returns CDR1 MDHEN and CDR2 SYDVKM. This CDR3 has 15 residues. CDR3 nucleotides: TGTGCCAGCAGTTTAGACGGCGGGAGAGAGTACGAGCAGTACTTC. Residues: CASSLDGGREYEQYF.

This chain links TRBV28 with TRBJ2-1, with 7 bases aligning to TRBD2. Germline V CDR1 and CDR2: MDHEN, SYDVKM. V dropped 2 bases and J dropped 9; count of bases not matched to a gene: 7. The CDR3 runs 14 residues. The CDR3 DNA sequence: TGTGCCAGCAGTTTAATTAGTACGGGGGGTGAGCAGTTCTTC. Its translation is CASSLISTGGEQFF.

The rearrangement uses TRBV7-9 and TRBJ1-5; the match to TRBD1 covers 7 bases. The CDR3 is 12 amino acids. The ends lost 9 bases at V and 6 bases at J; junction bases unmatched: 5. Germline V gene data show CDR1 as SEHNR and CDR2 as FQNEAQ (reference sequence). DNA for the CDR3: TGTGCCAGTGACAGGGAAGGTCAGCCCCAGCATTTT. Translated: CASDREGQPQHF.